This T cell receptor beta chain was sequenced in a study of glioma-infiltrating T cells after dendritic cell vaccination. Repertoires were generated with immunoSEQ multiplex PCR, while TCRdb's copy carries only in-frame clones and drops some. The sample records around 100,000 clones, about four fifths being singletons. Germline-derived CDR1 and CDR2 are GTSNPN and SVGIG (reference sequence). This CDR3 comprises 16 residues. J gave up 4 bases and V 0 bases, and 4 bases lay outside the gene matches. The clonotype was recovered from a human donor with glioblastoma. The sequencing here drew on blood, taken before dendritic cell vaccination. The chain links TRBV30 to TRBJ2-6; 9 bases fit TRBD1. CDR3 bases: TGTGCCTGGAGTGTGGGGACAGGGAAAGGGGCCAACGTCCTGACTTTC. This gives the protein CAWSVGTGKGANVLTF.